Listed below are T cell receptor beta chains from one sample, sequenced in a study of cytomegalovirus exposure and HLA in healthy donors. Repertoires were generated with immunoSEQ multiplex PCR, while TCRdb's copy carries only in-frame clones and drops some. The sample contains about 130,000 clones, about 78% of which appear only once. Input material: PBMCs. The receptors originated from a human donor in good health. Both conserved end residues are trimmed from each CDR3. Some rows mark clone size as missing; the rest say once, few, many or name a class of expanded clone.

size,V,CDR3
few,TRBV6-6,AISEDSANYGYT
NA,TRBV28,ASSLRDRDLYNEQF
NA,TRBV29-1,SVVKRMNTEAF
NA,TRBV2,ASSEIDSGLAGRSYEQY
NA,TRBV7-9,ASSFEWDRSGNTIY
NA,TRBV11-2,ASSLRGTSPDTQY
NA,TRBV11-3,ASSFPGQGQVQPQH
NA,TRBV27,ASSLLAGAYEQY
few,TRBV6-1,ASRTGKETQY
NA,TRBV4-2,ASSQVWDIDQPQH
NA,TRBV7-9,ASRPRDTYEQY
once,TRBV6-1,ASRRYPTTNEKLF
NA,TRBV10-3,AISARDTTPNEQF
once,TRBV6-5,ASSHGQGRLGAF
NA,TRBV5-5,ASSRRTGVGNTIY
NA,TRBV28,ASSTFHRADTQY
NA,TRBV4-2,ASSQDTYNEQF
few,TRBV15,ATRGQGGGNIQY
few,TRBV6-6,ASTPGSTDTQY
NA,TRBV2,ASSVTGLSYEQY
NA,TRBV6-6,ASSYSMTSDEQF
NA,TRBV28,ASSPLPGQGGRNTIY
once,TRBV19,ASKGVRQPDYSNQPQH
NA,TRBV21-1,ASSKNTGVGELF
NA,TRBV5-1,ASSVTGAPGGYT
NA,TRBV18,ASSPSTVYEQC
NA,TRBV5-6,ASSPSGGRIWGYT
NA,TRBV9,ASSVGSSVAGEQF
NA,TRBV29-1,SVESSWRQF
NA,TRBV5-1,ASSPKGLAGGYEQY
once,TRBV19,ASSIDPGQGSRPDTQY
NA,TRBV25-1,ASQGGEQF
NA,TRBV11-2,ASSSGTGYTGELF
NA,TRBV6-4,ASSKTGANTEAF
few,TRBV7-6,ASSPLGQPNTGELF
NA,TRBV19,ASSTGLAGGPLGEQF
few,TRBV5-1,ASSSDRMPYGYT
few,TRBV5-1,ASSDLAGGNEQF
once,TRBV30,ACEQGGVKLF
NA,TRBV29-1,SVEDPWRVTEAF
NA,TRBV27,ASSLQGQGPYEQY
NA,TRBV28,ASSTRWGRNTGELF
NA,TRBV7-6,ASGRQGSSTDTQY